The next 5 T cell receptor beta chains were all read from a single sample in a study of T cells after yellow fever vaccination. Each CDR3 protein is one row after TCRdb ran MiXCR on the 5' RACE reads. Altogether hundreds of thousands of distinct CDR3 sequences are present, 8.5% to 10% being singletons, with the ten largest covering 15% to 20%. Sequenced here: PBMCs, sampled on the day of the first yellow fever vaccination. The receptor source for this set is a man between 18 and 29 years old who received the YFV17D yellow fever vaccine.

This clonotype was recorded at least ten times. The chain uses TRBV6-2 or TRBV6-3 and TRBJ2-5, with 13 bases fitting TRBD2. CDR1 MNHEY and CDR2 SVGEGT come from the germline V gene. This CDR3 is built from 16 residues. V lost 4 bases, J lost 2 bases, and 4 bases stayed unmatched. CDR3 sequence reads: CASSSTSGGLQETQYF. CDR3 bases: TGTGCCAGCAGTTCGACTAGCGGGGGGTTACAAGAGACCCAGTACTTC.

Many counts were recorded for this clonotype. This rearrangement joins TRBV7-9 to TRBJ2-7; TRBD1 matches 7 bases. From germline, CDR1 is SEHNR and CDR2 FQNEAQ (reference sequence). The CDR3 is 14 residues long. The V segment lost 5 bases and the J segment 1 base; nucleotides outside the gene matches: 5. Here the CDR3 reads CASSAETGSYEQYF. Here the CDR3 DNA reads TGTGCCAGCAGCGCCGAGACAGGGTCCTACGAGCAGTACTTC.

The chain joins TRBV20-1 to TRBJ2-1; TRBD2 matches at 9 bases. The CDR3 totals 15 residues. Per germline, CDR1 DFQATT and CDR2 SNEGSKA (reference sequence). V was clipped by 3 bases and J by 8 bases; unmatched bases: 11. The CDR3 DNA sequence: TGCAGTGCTAGTGTGTTAGCGGGGGCGGGCGATGAGCAGTTCTTC. Translating it yields CSASVLAGAGDEQFF.

The chain is built from TRBV5-1 and TRBJ1-1, with 9 bases that match TRBD1. CDR1 SGHRS and CDR2 YFSETQ come from the germline V gene. CDR3 size: 14 residues. After removal of 4 bases from V and 3 bases from J, the junction contained 4 bases not matched to a gene. The chain's CDR3 is CASSHRGRDTEAFF. The DNA of the CDR3 is TGCGCCAGCAGCCACAGGGGGCGGGACACTGAAGCTTTCTTT.

The rearrangement links TRBV5-1 to TRBJ1-4; perhaps TRBD1 as D (6 bases). In germline, CDR1 is SGHRS, CDR2 YFSETQ. The CDR3 is 16 amino acids. Between the trimmed V and J ends, which lost 5 bases and 8 bases, there was a span of 22 bases. The CDR3 here is CASRDPTGRHPEKLFF. The CDR3 DNA follows: TGCGCCAGCAGAGACCCGACAGGCCGTCATCCAGAAAAACTGTTTTTT. Filled out from reference TRBV5-1 and TRBJ1-4, the complete variable domain reads KAGVTQTPRYLIKTRGQQVTLSCSPISGHRSVSWYQQTPGQGLQFLFEYFSETQRNKGNFPGRFSGRQFSNSRSEMNVSTLELGDSALYLCASRDPTGRHPEKLFFGSGTQLSVL.